This T cell receptor (beta chain) stems from a study of blood T cell repertoires in COVID-19. The overall study: Donors in the United States, Italy and Spain gave samples during acute or convalescent COVID-19.

The repertoire was sequenced with immunoSEQ multiplex PCR; TCRdb's copy has only in-frame clones and lacks some. The sample consists of about 130,000 clones, roughly 77% of them appearing once. The V end was cut by 0 bases, the J end by 6 bases, with 8 bases between. From germline, CDR1 is MNHEY and CDR2 SVGAGI. The CDR3 consists of 14 residues. The clonotype was recovered from a woman in her seventies with COVID-19, enrolled during active disease. Sequenced material: peripheral blood. V is TRBV6-5 and J is TRBJ2-2; perhaps TRBD1 as D (5 bases). The CDR3 DNA reads as TGTGCCAGCAGTTACTCGGGGCTGCCCGGGGAGCTGTTTTTT. This sequence encodes CASSYSGLPGELFF.